These T cell receptor beta chains were read from a single sample in a study of tumor-infiltrating lymphocytes in oesophageal squamous cell carcinoma. TCRdb re-called the PCR reads through MiXCR, storing one row per CDR3 protein. The sample lists over 20,000 distinct CDR3 sequences; less than 45% were seen once. Sequencing input: esophageal tumor tissue. The receptors shown here come from a male donor with esophageal squamous cell carcinoma. CDR3s include the opening cysteine and the closing phenylalanine or tryptophan. A D gene is named only where the DNA matches it firmly. Clone size, where shown, is once, few, many, or a class for clones that have expanded.

cdr3_length,clone_size,j_call,v_call,d_call,cdr3_aa,cdr3_nt
20,.,TRBJ2-6,TRBV7-3,TRBD2,CASSLGPGLAGLSGANVLTF,TGTGCCAGCAGCTTAGGACCGGGGCTAGCGGGCCTCTCTGGGGCCAACGTCCTGACTTTC
16,.,TRBJ2-5,TRBV11-2,TRBD2,CASSLRLAGYQETQYF,TGTGCCAGCAGCTTAAGACTAGCGGGGTACCAAGAGACCCAGTACTTC
12,.,TRBJ1-2,TRBV6-1,.,CASSEAGYGYTF,TGTGCCAGCAGTGAAGCAGGCTATGGCTACACCTTC
15,many,TRBJ2-2,TRBV7-2,TRBD2,CASSLAFGLAGVGFF,TGTGCCAGCAGCTTAGCCTTTGGACTAGCGGGAGTGGGGTTTTTT
15,.,TRBJ2-7,TRBV7-8,TRBD2,CASSPASGAGYEQYF,TGTGCCAGCAGCCCCGCGAGCGGGGCAGGGTACGAGCAGTACTTC
13,many,TRBJ1-5,TRBV6-1,.,CASSYDGFQPQHF,TGTGCCAGCAGTTATGATGGGTTTCAGCCCCAGCATTTT
14,few,TRBJ2-3,TRBV9,.,CASSVERGPDTQYF,TGTGCCAGCAGCGTAGAACGGGGGCCAGATACGCAGTATTTT
13,many,TRBJ2-2,TRBV18,.,CASSPTGTGELFF,TGTGCCAGCTCACCCACAGGGACCGGGGAGCTGTTTTTT
16,.,TRBJ2-1,TRBV24-1,TRBD1,CATSDMGTGNDNEQFF,TGTGCCACCAGTGATATGGGGACAGGGAACGACAATGAGCAGTTCTTC
12,many,TRBJ2-7,TRBV11-2,.,CASTSAGGKQYF,TGTGCCAGCACCTCGGCGGGCGGGAAGCAGTACTTC
16,many,TRBJ2-1,TRBV9,.,CASSVSGSIVIIEQFF,TGTGCCAGCAGCGTCTCAGGGTCGATCGTAATCATCGAGCAGTTCTTC
13,.,TRBJ2-2,TRBV12-3/TRBV12-4,.,CASIPIGGGELFF,TGTGCCAGCATTCCCATCGGGGGCGGGGAGCTGTTTTTT
16,few,TRBJ2-1,TRBV24-1,.,CATSGWGDFGHNEQFF,TGTGCCACCAGTGGCTGGGGGGACTTTGGGCACAATGAGCAGTTCTTC
13,many,TRBJ2-1,TRBV10-2,TRBD1,CASSVPRGNEQFF,TGCGCCAGCAGTGTCCCCAGGGGGAATGAGCAGTTCTTC
17,few,TRBJ2-7,TRBV2,TRBD2,CASSEHPWTSGGYEQYF,TGTGCCAGCAGTGAACACCCTTGGACTAGCGGGGGCTACGAGCAGTACTTC
13,.,TRBJ1-2,TRBV28,.,CASSRGRPYGYTF,TGTGCCAGCAGCCGGGGACGACCTTATGGCTACACCTTC
13,once,TRBJ1-5,TRBV6-6,.,CASSYGANQPQHF,TGTGCCAGCAGTTACGGAGCCAATCAGCCCCAGCATTTT
17,few,TRBJ2-7,TRBV20-1,TRBD2,CSARDQRREWGDYEQYF,TGCAGTGCTAGAGATCAACGGCGGGAGTGGGGTGATTACGAGCAGTACTTC
13,few,TRBJ2-7,TRBV2,.,CASAKGAGTMRYF,TGTGCCAGCGCCAAGGGGGCCGGGACTATGCGGTACTTC
14,many,TRBJ1-4,TRBV10-2,.,CASSPGGRQEKLFF,TGCGCCAGCAGTCCGGGGGGAAGGCAGGAAAAACTGTTTTTT
13,many,TRBJ2-5,TRBV12-3/TRBV12-4,TRBD2,CASSWTSGNEQYF,TGTGCCAGCAGTTGGACTAGCGGGAATGAGCAGTACTTC
12,.,TRBJ2-1,TRBV7-6,.,CASSLGGIEQFF,TGTGCCAGCAGTTTAGGAGGGATCGAGCAGTTCTTC
15,many,TRBJ2-5,TRBV14,.,CASSQDWGKLETQYF,TGTGCCAGCAGCCAAGATTGGGGTAAATTGGAGACCCAGTACTTC
16,.,TRBJ2-5,TRBV7-3,TRBD2,CASSLTEAGGPETQYF,TGTGCCAGCAGCTTAACGGAAGCGGGGGGCCCAGAGACCCAGTACTTC
16,.,TRBJ2-7,TRBV3-1,.,CASSQDSVERHNEQYF,TGTGCCAGCAGCCAAGATTCGGTGGAGAGACACAATGAGCAGTACTTC
16,.,TRBJ2-1,TRBV6-4,TRBD2,CASSDTSGSSYNEQFF,TGTGCCAGCAGTGACACTAGCGGATCCTCCTACAATGAGCAGTTCTTC
13,many,TRBJ1-5,TRBV28,.,CASSPGLDQPQHF,TGTGCCAGCAGCCCAGGGTTAGATCAGCCCCAGCATTTT
15,many,TRBJ2-7,TRBV14,.,CASSPEGSPPYEQYF,TGTGCCAGCAGCCCAGAGGGCTCGCCTCCCTACGAGCAGTACTTC
15,many,TRBJ1-2,TRBV14,.,CASSQDRASFYGYTF,TGTGCCAGCAGCCAAGATCGCGCCAGCTTCTATGGCTACACCTTC
15,many,TRBJ2-5,TRBV2,TRBD1,CASSPDRGPQETQYF,TGTGCCAGCAGTCCGGACAGGGGGCCCCAAGAGACCCAGTACTTC
15,.,TRBJ2-5,TRBV7-3,TRBD2,CASSVAGSYQETQYF,TGTGCCAGCAGCGTAGCGGGATCGTACCAAGAGACCCAGTACTTC
12,many,TRBJ2-1,TRBV6-1,.,CAERGRNNEQFF,TGTGCCGAACGAGGACGGAACAATGAGCAGTTCTTC
14,few,TRBJ2-5,TRBV5-1,.,CASSFGGDGETQYF,TGCGCCAGCAGCTTTGGCGGGGACGGAGAGACCCAGTACTTC
12,many,TRBJ2-5,TRBV2,.,CASSRTEETQYF,TGTGCCAGCAGCCGGACAGAAGAGACCCAGTACTTC
15,many,TRBJ2-5,TRBV10-3,TRBD2,CAISESRGGAQGQYF,TGTGCCATCAGTGAGTCGCGGGGGGGAGCCCAGGGCCAGTACTTC
12,.,TRBJ2-4,TRBV6-1,.,CASSLRGSPLHF,TGTGCCAGCAGCTTGCGCGGTTCACCCCTCCACTTC
12,many,TRBJ1-6,TRBV7-9,.,CASSHLESPLHF,TGTGCCAGCAGTCACTTGGAATCACCCCTCCACTTT
15,few,TRBJ2-5,TRBV10-2,.,CASSESRQLMETQYF,TGCGCCAGCAGTGAATCGCGGCAGCTGATGGAGACCCAGTACTTC
12,few,TRBJ1-4,TRBV7-9,.,CASSLAREKLFF,TGTGCCAGCAGCTTAGCTCGGGAAAAACTGTTTTTT